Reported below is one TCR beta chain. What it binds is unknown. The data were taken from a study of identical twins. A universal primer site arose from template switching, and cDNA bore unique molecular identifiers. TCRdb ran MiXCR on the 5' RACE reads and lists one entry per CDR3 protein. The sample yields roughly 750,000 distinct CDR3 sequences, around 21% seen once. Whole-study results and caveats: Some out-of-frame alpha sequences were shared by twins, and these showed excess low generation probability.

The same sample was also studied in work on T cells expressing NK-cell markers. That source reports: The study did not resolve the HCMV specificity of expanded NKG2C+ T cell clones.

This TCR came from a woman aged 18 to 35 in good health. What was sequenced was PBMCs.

DNA for the CDR3: TGTGCCAGCTCACCACGGGTGGAAACCTACGAGCAGTACTTC. It codes for CASSPRVETYEQYF. This chain connects TRBV18 to TRBJ2-7, with D hard to call. V was pared by 1 base and J by 2 bases, with 9 bases between. CDR1 KGHSH and CDR2 LQKENI come from the germline V gene. The CDR3 is 14 residues long.